This TCR beta chain is drawn from a study of T cells in Graves' hyperthyroidism and ophthalmopathy. Amplified regions were TCR beta CDR3 sequences from RNA transcripts. Primed by the HTBI set, a first-round RT-PCR was run on the TCR CDR3. TCRdb reanalysed the multiplex PCR reads using MiXCR and keeps one entry per CDR3 protein. There are 700,000 to 850,000 distinct CDR3 sequences in the sample; over 35% occur only once, and roughly 31% lies in the top ten. Germline CDR1 SGHRS, CDR2 YFSETQ. V dropped 2 bases and J dropped 3; count of bases not matched to a gene: 4. The length of the CDR3 is 14 residues. This clonotype came up a few times.

The source is a woman in her thirties or forties with Graves' hyperthyroidism. The chain combines TRBV5-1 with TRBJ1-1; TRBD1 agrees at 7 bases. The sequenced sample was blood. CDR3 in amino acids: CASSLTGADTEAFF. CDR3 coding DNA: TGCGCCAGCAGCTTAACAGGGGCGGACACTGAAGCTTTCTTT.